Described below is a single T cell receptor (beta chain) sequence and its context. The antigen is unknown. This specimen belongs to a study of T cell responses to AZD1222 COVID-19 vaccine. The study, taken as a whole, reports: AZD1222 recipients seropositive at baseline numbered only five to seven. Among spike-specific TCRs, nearly half reportedly target unmutated variant regions. Receipt of two AZD1222 doses was followed by a rise in Spike-specific TCR breadth and depth.

TCRdb keeps only in-frame clones here, not all; method: immunoSEQ multiplex PCR. The table has approximately 110,000 clones, around 89% seen once. The length of the CDR3 is 17 residues. Germline V lookup: CDR1 SGHAT, CDR2 FQNNGV. The V segment lost 3 bases and the J segment 7 bases; nucleotides outside the gene matches: 13. The sample was peripheral blood, taken on day 0 of AZD1222 vaccination. This sequence was found in an adult in good health. V is TRBV11-2 and J is TRBJ2-7, with 12 positions matching TRBD2. The DNA of the CDR3 is TGTGCCAGCAGCTTGGGACTAGCGGGCCCTAGCCCCTCTGAGCAGTACTTC. Translating gives CASSLGLAGPSPSEQYF. The full variable domain, completed using reference TRBV11-2 and TRBJ2-7, is EAGVAQSPRYKIIEKRQSVAFWCNPISGHATLYWYQQILGQGPKLLIQFQNNGVVDDSQLPKDRFSAERLKGVDSTLKIQPAKLEDSAVYLCASSLGLAGPSPSEQYFGPGTRLTVT.